This T cell receptor beta chain appears in the sequencing data of a study of blood T cell repertoires in COVID-19. Study details: Acute and convalescent COVID-19 specimens originated in the United States, Italy and Spain. T cells, B-cell-depleted T cells, or PBMCs supplied cDNA or gDNA.

Seattle cases were enrolled at active infection and followed longitudinally. Trimming shortened V by 1 base and J by 3 bases, and 6 bases separated the two germline ends. Germline assignment: CDR1 LGHNT and CDR2 FRNRAP. This CDR3 has 13 amino acids. Original analysis: Nucleated cell number was recorded as an estimate derived from reference gene primer amplification. Repertoires were generated with immunoSEQ multiplex PCR, while TCRdb's copy carries only in-frame clones and drops some. That table is the source of V, J and clone size, and D and trimming were worked out from the DNA. The sample includes 250,000 to 400,000 clones, around 88% of them seen just once.

This TCR was sampled from a young woman with COVID-19, enrolled during active disease. This chain connects TRBV12-5 to TRBJ1-1; no definite D call. The specimen sequenced was peripheral blood. The CDR3 DNA reads TGTGCTAGTGGTTTGGGGGGAGACACTGAAGCTTTCTTT. Protein product: CASGLGGDTEAFF.